Presented here are 13 T cell receptor beta chains from one specimen sequenced in a study of T cell repertoires in cytomegalovirus infection. TCRdb processed the reads anew with MiXCR; each CDR3 protein has one entry. The table lists about 260,000 distinct CDR3 sequences, approximately 8.3% of them singletons. Source material: PBMCs. The receptors were gathered from a human donor in good health (CMV status not recorded). Some clones in this sample may be carry-over from other donors' samples.

There are many counts of this clonotype. The chain has TRBV6-2 or TRBV6-3 and TRBJ2-1; TRBD2 agrees at 9 bases. CDR3 length: 15 residues. V lost 8 bases, J lost 6 bases, and 11 bases stayed unmatched. Germline CDR1 MNHEY, CDR2 SVGEGT. Written as DNA, the CDR3 is TGTGCCAGCGGTAAGGGCGGGGGGGGGATCAATGAGCAGTTCTTC. It yields the protein CASGKGGGGINEQFF.

This clonotype was found many times. The V and J genes are TRBV5-1 and TRBJ1-4; D unclear. Germline V lookup: CDR1 SGHRS, CDR2 YFSETQ. The CDR3 spans 14 residues. V lost 0 bases to trimming and J lost 8 bases, with 11 bases between them. For the CDR3, the DNA is TGCGCCAGCAGCTTGGGATCCTCAAGAGAAAAACTGTTTTTT. Amino acids: CASSLGSSREKLFF.

The table lists this clonotype with a few counts. This chain links TRBV7-8 with TRBJ1-5, with D hard to call. V was clipped by 1 base and J by 0 bases, with 13 bases between them. The CDR3 covers 17 residues. The germline V gene encodes CDR1 SGHVS and CDR2 FQNEAQ. Written as DNA, the CDR3 is TGTGCCAGCAGCTTAGAGCACCTTTGGGGTAGCAATCAGCCCCAGCATTTT. Translated, it gives CASSLEHLWGSNQPQHF.

V gene TRBV29-1 combines with J gene TRBJ2-4; D is possibly TRBD1 (6 bases). The V end lost 4 bases, the J end lost 5 bases, and 18 bases lay between the germline ends. This CDR3 contains 15 residues. The V gene's germline CDR1 is SQVTM and CDR2 ANQGSEA. CDR3 DNA: TGCAGCGTTGTTGTGGGTAAGGGGGTCGAAAACATTCAGTACTTC. Its translation: CSVVVGKGVENIQYF.

In this sample, this clonotype turned up many times. The chain combines TRBV6-2 or TRBV6-3 with TRBJ2-3, with TRBD2 matching over 7 bases. This CDR3 has 16 amino acids. Looked up from germline, CDR1 is MNHEY and CDR2 is SVGEGT. V shed 4 bases and J 1 base; nucleotides not matched to a gene: 8. In DNA, the CDR3 is TGTGCCAGCAGTTCCCCGCGCCTAGCGGGCACAGATACGCAGTATTTT. It encodes CASSSPRLAGTDTQYF.

The gene calls are TRBV30 and TRBJ2-1, with a tentative D call TRBD1 (6 bases). V lost 2 bases to trimming and J lost 10 bases, with 18 bases between them. Germline loops: CDR1 GTSNPN, CDR2 SVGIG (reference sequence). This CDR3 spans 14 amino acids. The CDR3 DNA sequence: TGTGCCTGGAGTCCCGGGACACCCCCCTGGGAGCAGTTCTTC. Translated, it gives CAWSPGTPPWEQFF.

This clonotype was observed many times. The chain is built from TRBV29-1 and TRBJ1-1, with 8 bases lining up with TRBD1. This CDR3 spans 12 amino acids. Per germline, CDR1 SQVTM and CDR2 ANQGSEA. V was pared by 6 bases and J by 5 bases, with 5 bases of the junction left unmatched. The CDR3 DNA reads TGCAGCGTGGCAGGGGGCTTAACTGAAGCTTTCTTT. Amino acid sequence: CSVAGGLTEAFF.

This clonotype was counted many times. The rearrangement joins TRBV28 to TRBJ2-7; the D is unclear. Germline V gene sequence: CDR1 MDHEN, CDR2 SYDVKM. This CDR3 has 12 amino acids. V shed 6 bases and J shed 6 bases, with 12 bases lying between them. CDR3 in DNA: TGTGCCAGCAGGCGTGTGCCGGGCGAGCAGTACTTC. This sequence encodes CASRRVPGEQYF.

The table lists this clonotype with a few counts. The chain combines TRBV19 with TRBJ1-2; D remains unclear. Germline assignment: CDR1 LNHDA and CDR2 SQIVND (reference sequence). The V and J ends lost 7 bases and 5 bases respectively, with 11 bases between them. The length of the CDR3 is 12 residues. CDR3 DNA sequence: TGTGCCAGTACCCAAGGAGGGTATGGCTACACCTTC. This translates into CASTQGGYGYTF.

This clonotype has ten or more counts. This chain joins TRBV7-2 and TRBJ2-1, with TRBD2 matching 8 bases. Germline trimming cut 5 bases from V and 8 bases from J; bases unmatched to any gene: 5. The CDR3 runs 13 residues. CDR1 and CDR2 from the germline V gene are SGHTA and FQGNSA. The CDR3 here is CASSPGRAYEQFF. CDR3 coding DNA: TGTGCCAGCAGCCCCGGGAGGGCCTATGAGCAGTTCTTC.

The table lists this clonotype with many counts. The V gene is TRBV12-3 or TRBV12-4, the J gene TRBJ2-4; D gene unclear. V lost 5 bases and J 6 bases, leaving 14 bases between the germline ends. This CDR3 is 14 amino acids long. CDR3 residues: CASSRVEMRNIQYF. In nucleotides, the CDR3 is TGTGCCAGCAGTCGGGTGGAGATGAGAAACATTCAGTACTTC.

The V gene is TRBV19, the J gene TRBJ1-5, with D hard to call. The CDR3 totals 13 residues. Germline V CDR1 and CDR2: LNHDA, SQIVND (reference sequence). With 4 bases removed from V and 6 bases from J, the gap between germline ends came to 10 bases. CDR3 loop: CASSTPPGQPQHF. The DNA of the CDR3 is TGTGCCAGTAGTACCCCCCCGGGTCAGCCCCAGCATTTT.

Ten or more counts support this clonotype. The rearrangement uses TRBV7-2 and TRBJ1-6; D is perhaps TRBD1 (6 bases). This CDR3 contains 12 residues. Between the trimmed V and J ends, which lost 8 bases and 9 bases, there was a span of 11 bases. Germline V gives CDR1 SGHTA, CDR2 FQGNSA. DNA for the CDR3: TGTGCCAGCCGATTGACAGGTTCACCCCTCCACTTT. Its translation: CASRLTGSPLHF.